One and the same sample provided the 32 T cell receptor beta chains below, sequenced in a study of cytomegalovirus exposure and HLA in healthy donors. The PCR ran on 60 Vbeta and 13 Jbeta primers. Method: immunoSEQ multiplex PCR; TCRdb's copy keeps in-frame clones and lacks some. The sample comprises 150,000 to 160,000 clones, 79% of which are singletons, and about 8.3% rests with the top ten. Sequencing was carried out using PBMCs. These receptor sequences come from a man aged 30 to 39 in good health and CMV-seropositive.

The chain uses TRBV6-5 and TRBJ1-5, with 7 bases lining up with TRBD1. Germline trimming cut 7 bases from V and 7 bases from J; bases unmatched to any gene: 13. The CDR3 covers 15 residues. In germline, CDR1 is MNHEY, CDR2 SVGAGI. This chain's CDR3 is CASKHATGVGQPQHF. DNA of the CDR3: TGTGCCAGCAAGCACGCTACAGGGGTGGGACAGCCCCAGCATTTT.

CDR3 sequence: CASSQQLAGAGETQYF. The CDR3 region has the DNA TGCGCCAGCAGCCAACAACTAGCGGGGGCGGGTGAGACCCAGTACTTC. The genes are TRBV4-3 and TRBJ2-5; TRBD2 agrees at 11 bases. J was trimmed by 5 bases and V by 2 bases; bases with no gene match: 7. There are 16 residues in the CDR3. Germline V CDR1 and CDR2: LGHNA, YSLEER.

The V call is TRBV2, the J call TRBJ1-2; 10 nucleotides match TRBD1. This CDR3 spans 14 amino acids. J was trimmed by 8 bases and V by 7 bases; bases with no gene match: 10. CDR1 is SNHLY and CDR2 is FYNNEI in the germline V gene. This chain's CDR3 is CASKGTGAPAGYTF. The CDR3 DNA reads TGTGCCAGCAAAGGGACAGGGGCACCGGCGGGCTACACCTTC.

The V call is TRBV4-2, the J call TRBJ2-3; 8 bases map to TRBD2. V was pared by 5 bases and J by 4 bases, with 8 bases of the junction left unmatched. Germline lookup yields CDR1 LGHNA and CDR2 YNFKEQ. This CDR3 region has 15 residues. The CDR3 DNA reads TGTGCCAGCAGCGATCACCGGGGGGGTGCAGATACGCAGTATTTT. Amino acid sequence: CASSDHRGGADTQYF.

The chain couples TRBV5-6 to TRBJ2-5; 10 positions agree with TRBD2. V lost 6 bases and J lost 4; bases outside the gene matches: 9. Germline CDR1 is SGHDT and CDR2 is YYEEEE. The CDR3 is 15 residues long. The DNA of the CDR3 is TGTGCCAGCAAGGTGACCAGCGGGGGGGCAGAGACCCAGTACTTC. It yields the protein CASKVTSGGAETQYF.

The CDR3 sequence: CAISDRGGGQPQHF. DNA for the CDR3: TGTGCCATCAGTGATAGAGGGGGCGGTCAGCCCCAGCATTTT. The chain links TRBV10-3 to TRBJ1-5; 7 nucleotides line up with TRBD1. This CDR3 comprises 14 residues. Per the germline V gene, CDR1 is ENHRY and CDR2 is SYGVKD. The V and J ends lost 3 bases and 6 bases, in that order; junction bases with no gene match: 5.

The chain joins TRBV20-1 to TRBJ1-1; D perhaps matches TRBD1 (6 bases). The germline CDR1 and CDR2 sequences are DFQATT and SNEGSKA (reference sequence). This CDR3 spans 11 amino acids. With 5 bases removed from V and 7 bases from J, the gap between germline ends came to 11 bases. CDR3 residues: CSADRMNEAFF. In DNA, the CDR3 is TGCAGTGCTGACAGGATGAATGAAGCTTTCTTT.

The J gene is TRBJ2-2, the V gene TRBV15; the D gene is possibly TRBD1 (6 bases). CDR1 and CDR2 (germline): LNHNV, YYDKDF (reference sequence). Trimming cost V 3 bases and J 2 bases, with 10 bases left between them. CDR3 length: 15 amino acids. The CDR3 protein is CATSRDRLNTGELFF. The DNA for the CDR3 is TGTGCCACCAGCAGGGACAGATTAAACACCGGGGAGCTGTTTTTT.

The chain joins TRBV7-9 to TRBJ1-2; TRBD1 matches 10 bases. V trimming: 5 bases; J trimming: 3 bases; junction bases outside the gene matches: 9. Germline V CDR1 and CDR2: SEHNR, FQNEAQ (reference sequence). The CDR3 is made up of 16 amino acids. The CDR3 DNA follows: TGTGCCAGCAGCCCACCCCCCGGGACAGGGGACTATGGCTACACCTTC. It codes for CASSPPPGTGDYGYTF.

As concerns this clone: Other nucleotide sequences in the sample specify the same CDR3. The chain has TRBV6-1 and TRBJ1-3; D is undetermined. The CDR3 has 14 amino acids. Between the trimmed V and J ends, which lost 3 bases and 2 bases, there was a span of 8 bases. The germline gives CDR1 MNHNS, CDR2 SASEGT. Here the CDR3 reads CASSDGGAGNTIYF. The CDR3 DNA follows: TGTGCCAGCAGTGATGGCGGGGCTGGAAACACCATATATTTT.

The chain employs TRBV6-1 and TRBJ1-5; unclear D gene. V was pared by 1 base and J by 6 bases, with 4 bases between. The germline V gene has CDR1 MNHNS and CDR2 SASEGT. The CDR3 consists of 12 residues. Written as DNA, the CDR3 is TGTGCCAGCAGTGAAGGGAGTCAGCCCCAGCATTTT. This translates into CASSEGSQPQHF.

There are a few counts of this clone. This CDR3 is CASSEGSYGYTF. DNA for the CDR3: TGTGCCAGCAGCGAGGGTAGCTATGGCTACACCTTC. The chain is built from TRBV11-1 and TRBJ1-2, with no clear D. CDR3 size: 12 residues. Germline V gives CDR1 SGHAT, CDR2 FQDESV (reference sequence). The V end lost 5 bases, the J end lost 4 bases, and 8 bases lay between the germline ends. Combining the CDR3 with reference TRBV11-1 and TRBJ1-2 gives the whole variable domain EAEVAQSPRYKITEKSQAVAFWCDPISGHATLYWYRQILGQGPELLVQFQDESVVDDSQLPKDRFSAERLKGVDSTLKIQPAELGDSAMYLCASSEGSYGYTFGSGTRLTVV.

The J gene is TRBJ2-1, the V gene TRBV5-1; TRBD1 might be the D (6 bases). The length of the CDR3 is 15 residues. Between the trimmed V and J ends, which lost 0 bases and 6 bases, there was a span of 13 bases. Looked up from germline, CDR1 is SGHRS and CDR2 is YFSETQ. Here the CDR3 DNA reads TGCGCCAGCAGCTTGGGGACAGCATCTTTCAATGAGCAGTTCTTC. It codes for CASSLGTASFNEQFF.

CDR3 amino acids: CASSPLLTGGRYSNQPQHF. The CDR3 nucleotides read TGTGCCAGCAGTCCCCTTTTAACAGGGGGAAGATATAGCAATCAGCCCCAGCATTTT. The chain carries TRBV27 and TRBJ1-5; 8 bases are a match to TRBD1. Per the germline V gene, CDR1 is MNHEY and CDR2 is SMNVEV (reference sequence). The V and J ends lost 5 bases and 0 bases, in that order; junction bases with no gene match: 15. The length of the CDR3 is 19 residues.

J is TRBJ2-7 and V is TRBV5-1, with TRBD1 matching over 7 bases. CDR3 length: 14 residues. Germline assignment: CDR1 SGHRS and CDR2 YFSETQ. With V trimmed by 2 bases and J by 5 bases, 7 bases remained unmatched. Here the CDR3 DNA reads TGCGCCAGCAGCTTCACCGGGACAGAGGACGAGCAGTACTTC. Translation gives CASSFTGTEDEQYF.

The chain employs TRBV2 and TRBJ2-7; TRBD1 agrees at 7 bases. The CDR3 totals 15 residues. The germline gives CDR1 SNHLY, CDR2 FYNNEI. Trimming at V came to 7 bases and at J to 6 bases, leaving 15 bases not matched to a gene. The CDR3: CASTLIGQGDGEQYF. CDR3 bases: TGTGCCAGCACCTTAATAGGGCAGGGGGACGGCGAGCAGTACTTC.

CDR3 coding DNA: TGTGCCAGCGAACGTACCGGTGAGCAGTTCTTC. As protein: CASERTGEQFF. This chain links TRBV6-5 with TRBJ2-1; no clear D. The CDR3 is 11 amino acids. V was shortened by 8 bases and J by 9 bases, with 11 bases between the two germline ends. Germline assignment: CDR1 MNHEY and CDR2 SVGAGI.

CDR3: CASSATGAEAFF. In nucleotides, the CDR3 is TGTGCCAGCAGTGCGACGGGGGCTGAAGCTTTCTTT. This sequence joins TRBV27 and TRBJ1-1, with D possibly matching TRBD1 (5 bases). The CDR3 is 12 amino acids. V lost 5 bases and J lost 6, with 10 bases in between. Germline CDR1 reads MNHEY; CDR2 reads SMNVEV (reference sequence).

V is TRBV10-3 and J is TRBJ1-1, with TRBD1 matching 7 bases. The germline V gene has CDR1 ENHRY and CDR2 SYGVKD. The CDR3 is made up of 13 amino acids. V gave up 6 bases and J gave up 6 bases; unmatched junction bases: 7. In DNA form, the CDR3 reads TGTGCCATCAGATCAACAGGGGTCCCTGAAGCTTTCTTT. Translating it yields CAIRSTGVPEAFF.

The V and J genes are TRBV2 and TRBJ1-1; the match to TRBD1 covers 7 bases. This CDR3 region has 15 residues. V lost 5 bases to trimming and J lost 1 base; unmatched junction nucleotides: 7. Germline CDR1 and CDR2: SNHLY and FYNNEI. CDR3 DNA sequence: TGTGCCAGCAGTACCGACAGGGTAACGAACACTGAAGCTTTCTTT. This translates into CASSTDRVTNTEAFF.

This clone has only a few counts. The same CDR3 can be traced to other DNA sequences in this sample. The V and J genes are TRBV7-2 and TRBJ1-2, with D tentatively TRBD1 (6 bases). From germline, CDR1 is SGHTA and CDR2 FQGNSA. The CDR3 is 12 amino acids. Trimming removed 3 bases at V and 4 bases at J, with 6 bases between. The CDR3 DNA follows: TGTGCCAGCAGCTTGGACAGCTATGGCTACACCTTC. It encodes CASSLDSYGYTF.

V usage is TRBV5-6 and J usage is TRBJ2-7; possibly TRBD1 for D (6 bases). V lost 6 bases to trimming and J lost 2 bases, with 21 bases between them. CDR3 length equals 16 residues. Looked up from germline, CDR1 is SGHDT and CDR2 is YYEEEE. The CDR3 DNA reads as TGTGCCAGCAACCTAAAATACCAGGACAGAGCCTACGAGCAGTACTTC. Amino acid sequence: CASNLKYQDRAYEQYF.

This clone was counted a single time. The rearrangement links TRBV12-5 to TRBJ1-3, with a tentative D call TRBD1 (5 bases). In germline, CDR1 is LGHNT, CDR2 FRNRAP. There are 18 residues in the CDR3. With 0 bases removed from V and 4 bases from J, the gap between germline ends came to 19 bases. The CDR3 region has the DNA TGTGCTAGTGGTTTGGTAAAGGGGTGGGCACTGAGGGGAAACACCATATATTTT. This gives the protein CASGLVKGWALRGNTIYF.

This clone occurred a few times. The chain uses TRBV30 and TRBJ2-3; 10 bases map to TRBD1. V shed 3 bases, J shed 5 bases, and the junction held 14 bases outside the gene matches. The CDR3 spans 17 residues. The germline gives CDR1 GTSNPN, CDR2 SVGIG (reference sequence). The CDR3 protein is CAWSFGQGELARDTQYF. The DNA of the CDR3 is TGTGCCTGGAGCTTCGGACAGGGGGAATTGGCGCGAGATACGCAGTATTTT.

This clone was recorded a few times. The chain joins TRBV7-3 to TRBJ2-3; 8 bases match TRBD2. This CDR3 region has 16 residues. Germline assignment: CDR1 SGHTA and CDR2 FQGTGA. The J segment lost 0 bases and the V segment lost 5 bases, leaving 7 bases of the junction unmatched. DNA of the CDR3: TGTGCCAGCAGCCCCGGGGTAGCGGGGAGCACAGATACGCAGTATTTT. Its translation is CASSPGVAGSTDTQYF.

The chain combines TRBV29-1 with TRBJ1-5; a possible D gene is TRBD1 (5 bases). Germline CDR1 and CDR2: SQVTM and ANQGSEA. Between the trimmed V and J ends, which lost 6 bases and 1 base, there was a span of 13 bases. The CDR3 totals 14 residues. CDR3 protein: CSVAEGLSNQPQHF. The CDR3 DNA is TGCAGCGTGGCGGAGGGGTTGAGCAATCAGCCCCAGCATTTT.

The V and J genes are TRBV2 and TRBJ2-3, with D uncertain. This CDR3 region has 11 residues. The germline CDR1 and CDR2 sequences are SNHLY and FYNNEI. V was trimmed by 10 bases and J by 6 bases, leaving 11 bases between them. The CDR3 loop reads CATTGVDTQYF. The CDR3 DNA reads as TGTGCCACCACTGGTGTGGATACGCAGTATTTT.

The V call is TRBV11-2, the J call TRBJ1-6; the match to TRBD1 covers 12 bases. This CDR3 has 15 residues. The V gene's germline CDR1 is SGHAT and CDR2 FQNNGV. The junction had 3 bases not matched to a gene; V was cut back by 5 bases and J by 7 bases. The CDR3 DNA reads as TGTGCCAGCAGCCCGGGACAGGGGGCAAATTCACCCCTCCACTTT. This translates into CASSPGQGANSPLHF.

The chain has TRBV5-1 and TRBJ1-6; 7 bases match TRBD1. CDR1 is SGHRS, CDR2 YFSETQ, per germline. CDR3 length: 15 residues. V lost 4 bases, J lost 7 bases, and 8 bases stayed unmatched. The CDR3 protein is CASSPRQGANSPLHF. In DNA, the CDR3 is TGCGCCAGCAGCCCCAGACAGGGTGCCAATTCACCCCTCCACTTT.

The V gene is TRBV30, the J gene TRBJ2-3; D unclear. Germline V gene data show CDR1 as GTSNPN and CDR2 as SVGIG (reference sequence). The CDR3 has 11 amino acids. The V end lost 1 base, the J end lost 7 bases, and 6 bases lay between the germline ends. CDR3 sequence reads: CAWSEYNTQYF. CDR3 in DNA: TGTGCCTGGAGTGAGTACAATACGCAGTATTTT.

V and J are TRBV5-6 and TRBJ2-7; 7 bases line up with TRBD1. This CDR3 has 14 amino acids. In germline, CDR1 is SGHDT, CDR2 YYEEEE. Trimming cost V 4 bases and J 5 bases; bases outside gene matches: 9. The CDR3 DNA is TGTGCCAGCAGCCTAGACAGGGATGGAGACGAGCAGTACTTC. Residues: CASSLDRDGDEQYF. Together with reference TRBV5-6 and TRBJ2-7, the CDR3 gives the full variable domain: DAGVTQSPTHLIKTRGQQVTLRCSPKSGHDTVSWYQQALGQGPQFIFQYYEEEERQRGNFPDRFSGHQFPNYSSELNVNALLLGDSALYLCASSLDRDGDEQYFGPGTRLTVT.

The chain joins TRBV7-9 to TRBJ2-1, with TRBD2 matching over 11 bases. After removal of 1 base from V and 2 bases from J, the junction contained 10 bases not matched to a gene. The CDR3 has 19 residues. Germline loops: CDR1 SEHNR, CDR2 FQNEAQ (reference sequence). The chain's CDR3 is CASSLEPSLAGATYNEQFF. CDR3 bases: TGTGCCAGCAGCTTAGAGCCCTCACTAGCGGGGGCAACCTACAATGAGCAGTTCTTC.